The next 20 T cell receptor beta chains were all read from a single sample in a study of blood T cell repertoires in COVID-19. Data came from immunoSEQ multiplex PCR; TCRdb stores just in-frame clones and leaves some out. Altogether 200,000 to 300,000 clones are present, about 91% being singletons, with the ten largest covering around 6.3%. Material: peripheral blood. The source is a woman aged 25 to 45 with COVID-19, enrolled during active disease.

The rearrangement joins TRBV10-3 to TRBJ2-2, with TRBD2 identical over 14 bases. The CDR3 totals 18 residues. Germline V CDR1 and CDR2: ENHRY, SYGVKD. J gave up 5 bases and V 3 bases, and 8 bases lay outside the gene matches. The CDR3 DNA reads as TGTGCCATCAGTGACCGACTAGCGGGGGGGCAAGGTACCGGGGAGCTGTTTTTT. Protein product: CAISDRLAGGQGTGELFF.

The chain uses TRBV24-1 and TRBJ1-2; the match to TRBD1 covers 7 bases. The CDR3 contains 13 residues. The ends lost 2 bases at V and 8 bases at J; junction bases unmatched: 4. Germline values: CDR1 KGHDR, CDR2 SFDVKD. The chain's CDR3 is CATSDWTGEGYTF. The CDR3 region has the DNA TGTGCCACCAGTGATTGGACAGGTGAGGGCTACACCTTC.

This clone was seen just once. The V gene is TRBV11-2, the J gene TRBJ1-4; TRBD1 is a possible D gene (5 bases). The V gene lost 5 bases and the J gene lost 7 bases, with 11 bases spanning the gap. Germline V lookup: CDR1 SGHAT, CDR2 FQNNGV. The CDR3 runs 13 residues. The chain's CDR3 is CASSSRTSEKLFF. DNA of the CDR3: TGTGCCAGCAGCAGCCGGACATCTGAAAAACTGTTTTTT.

The rearrangement uses TRBV28 and TRBJ2-2, with 7 bases fitting TRBD1. The CDR3 is 15 residues long. Germline values: CDR1 MDHEN, CDR2 SYDVKM. J lost 2 bases, V lost 6 bases, and 6 bases had no gene match. In nucleotides, the CDR3 is TGTGCCAGCAGGACGGGACAGACAAACACCGGGGAGCTGTTTTTT. It is translated as CASRTGQTNTGELFF.

Concerning this clone itself: Other DNA sequences in the sample encode the same CDR3. The chain employs TRBV19 and TRBJ1-5, with D possibly being TRBD1 (6 bases). Trimming cost V 5 bases and J 2 bases, with 13 bases left between them. CDR1 LNHDA and CDR2 SQIVND come from the germline V gene (reference sequence). The CDR3 sequence is 15 residues long. The CDR3 nucleotides read TGTGCCAGTAGTTCGGGGGGCAGTGGCAATCAGCCCCAGCATTTT. It codes for CASSSGGSGNQPQHF.

J is TRBJ2-7 and V is TRBV2, with 9 bases matching TRBD2. The V segment lost 8 bases and the J segment 1 base; nucleotides outside the gene matches: 3. The germline gives CDR1 SNHLY, CDR2 FYNNEI. The CDR3 sequence is 13 residues long. CDR3 region: CASLTSGSYEQYV. In nucleotides, the CDR3 is TGTGCCAGCCTGACTAGCGGTTCCTACGAGCAGTACGTC.

This sequence joins TRBV7-9 and TRBJ2-7; D might be TRBD2 (5 bases). Looked up from germline, CDR1 is SEHNR and CDR2 is FQNEAQ (reference sequence). Trimming shortened V by 5 bases and J by 5 bases, and 13 bases separated the two germline ends. The CDR3 consists of 13 residues. CDR3 amino acids: CASSDTTEDEQYV. DNA for the CDR3: TGTGCCAGCAGCGACACGACGGAGGACGAGCAGTACGTC.

V is TRBV28 and J is TRBJ2-7; tentatively, D is TRBD1 (6 bases). Germline values: CDR1 MDHEN, CDR2 SYDVKM. Between the trimmed V and J ends, which lost 2 bases and 0 bases, there was a span of 8 bases. CDR3 length equals 14 residues. The CDR3 sequence: CASSLGGNSYEQYF. CDR3 nucleotides: TGTGCCAGCAGTTTAGGGGGCAACTCCTACGAGCAGTACTTC.

The chain recombines TRBV7-2 with TRBJ2-5, with TRBD2 matching 9 bases. The germline gives CDR1 SGHTA, CDR2 FQGNSA. The CDR3 covers 14 residues. With V trimmed by 5 bases and J by 1 base, 2 bases remained unmatched. CDR3 bases: TGTGCCAGCAGCCTTAGCGGGAGCCAAGAGACCCAGTACTTC. Protein product: CASSLSGSQETQYF.

The rearrangement uses TRBV2 and TRBJ2-7; TRBD1 might be the D (5 bases). V lost 1 base to trimming and J lost 12 bases, with 16 bases between them. The CDR3 is made up of 13 amino acids. Germline V lookup: CDR1 SNHLY, CDR2 FYNNEI. CDR3 sequence: CASSEGARVVSYF. The CDR3, as DNA: TGTGCCAGCAGTGAAGGCGCCAGGGTAGTATCGTACTTC.

The chain uses TRBV12-5 and TRBJ2-3, with TRBD2 matching 11 bases. The junction had 14 bases not matched to a gene; V was cut back by 0 bases and J by 3 bases. Germline V CDR1 and CDR2: LGHNT, FRNRAP. There are 20 residues in the CDR3. DNA of the CDR3: TGTGCTAGTGGTTTGGTTACATACGCCCCACTAGCGGGAGTGACAGATACGCAGTATTTT. It yields the protein CASGLVTYAPLAGVTDTQYF. The entire variable domain, with the rest obtained from reference TRBV12-5 and TRBJ2-3, is as follows: DARVTQTPRHKVTEMGQEVTMRCQPILGHNTVFWYRQTMMQGLELLAYFRNRAPLDDSGMPKDRFSAEMPDATLATLKIQPSEPRDSAVYFCASGLVTYAPLAGVTDTQYFGPGTRLTVL.

The rearrangement links TRBV9 to TRBJ1-1, with D possibly being TRBD1 (6 bases). CDR3 length: 13 residues. CDR1 is SGDLS, CDR2 YYNGEE, per germline. Trimming removed 2 bases at V and 4 bases at J, with 9 bases between. The CDR3 nucleotides read TGTGCCAGCAGCGTCTTGGGGGCCACTGAAGCTTTCTTT. It yields the protein CASSVLGATEAFF.

V usage is TRBV2 and J usage is TRBJ2-7, with TRBD2 matching over 12 bases. Germline V gene lookup returns CDR1 SNHLY and CDR2 FYNNEI. CDR3 length: 14 residues. Germline trimming cut 7 bases from V and 3 bases from J; bases unmatched to any gene: 4. The CDR3 coding sequence is TGTGCCAGCATTGGACTAGCGGGATTCTACGAGCAGTACGTC. It is translated as CASIGLAGFYEQYV.

This clone was detected once. This chain joins TRBV5-4 and TRBJ1-1; 7 bases map to TRBD1. The CDR3 has 14 amino acids. J was trimmed by 10 bases and V by 4 bases; bases with no gene match: 13. Germline-derived CDR1 and CDR2 are SGHNT and YYREEE (reference sequence). CDR3 bases: TGTGCCAGCAGCGGGGACAGCCCCACGCTTGGAGCTTTCTTT. Translated, it gives CASSGDSPTLGAFF.

The J gene is TRBJ1-1, the V gene TRBV18; a possible D gene is TRBD1 (5 bases). Germline V gene sequence: CDR1 KGHSH, CDR2 LQKENI. The CDR3 loop spans 15 amino acids. Trimming stripped 0 bases from V and 4 bases from J, with 12 bases between. CDR3 residues: CASSPPEGRGTEAFF. Written as DNA, the CDR3 is TGTGCCAGCTCACCACCGGAGGGTAGGGGCACTGAAGCTTTCTTT.

This clone was detected only a few times. V and J are TRBV5-3 and TRBJ2-1; maybe TRBD2 (6 bases). TRBV5-3 is an ORF, with its function uncertain. V was trimmed by 4 bases and J by 0 bases, leaving 23 bases between them. CDR3 length: 19 amino acids. The chain's CDR3 is CARSLCRDWSGSSYNEQFF. Written as DNA, the CDR3 is TGTGCCAGAAGCCTTTGCCGGGACTGGTCTGGTAGCTCCTACAATGAGCAGTTCTTC.

This clone was found a few times. V and J are TRBV6-5 and TRBJ1-3; D may be TRBD1 (6 bases). Per germline, CDR1 MNHEY and CDR2 SVGAGI. Trimming pared 10 bases from V and 0 bases from J, leaving 13 bases between. The CDR3 totals 14 residues. CDR3 coding DNA: TGTGCCACAGGGAGGGGGGGCTCTGGAAACACCATATATTTT. This gives the protein CATGRGGSGNTIYF.

The chain joins TRBV7-2 to TRBJ1-2; tentatively, D is TRBD1 (6 bases). Trimming took 5 bases from V and 2 from J, leaving 21 bases between them. Germline V lookup: CDR1 SGHTA, CDR2 FQGNSA. CDR3 size: 17 residues. The CDR3 sequence: CASSRWGSGTNNYGYTF. CDR3 nucleotide sequence: TGTGCCAGCAGCCGCTGGGGGTCCGGGACAAACAACTATGGCTACACCTTC.

The chain recombines TRBV11-3 with TRBJ2-2, with 7 bases fitting TRBD2. Losses at the gene ends were 3 bases for V and 5 bases for J; bases not matched to a gene: 6. Germline CDR1 is SGHNT and CDR2 is YENEEA. The CDR3 is 15 amino acids. CDR3 loop: CASSFVSLATGELFF. As DNA, the CDR3 is TGTGCCAGCAGCTTTGTCTCACTAGCGACCGGGGAGCTGTTTTTT.

The chain couples TRBV7-2 to TRBJ2-3; D is possibly TRBD1 (5 bases). The ends were cut back, 10 bases at V and 6 bases at J, with 17 bases in the middle. The length of the CDR3 is 13 residues. Per the germline V gene, CDR1 is SGHTA and CDR2 is FQGNSA. CDR3 nucleotide sequence: TGTGCCACCCGCTCTGCGGCAGGGGATACGCAGTATTTT. Protein product: CATRSAAGDTQYF.